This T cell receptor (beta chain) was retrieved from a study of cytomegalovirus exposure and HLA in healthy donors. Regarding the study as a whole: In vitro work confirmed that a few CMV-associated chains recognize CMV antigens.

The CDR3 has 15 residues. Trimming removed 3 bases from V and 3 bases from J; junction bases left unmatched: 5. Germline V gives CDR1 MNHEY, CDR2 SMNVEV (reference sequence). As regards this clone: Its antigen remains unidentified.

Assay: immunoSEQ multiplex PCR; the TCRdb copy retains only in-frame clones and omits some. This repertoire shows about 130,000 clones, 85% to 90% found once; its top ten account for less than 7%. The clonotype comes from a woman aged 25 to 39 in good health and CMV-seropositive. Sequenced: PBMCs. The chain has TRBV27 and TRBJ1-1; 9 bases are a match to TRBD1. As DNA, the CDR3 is TGTGCCAGCAGTTTGACAGGGGGTAGGTACACTGAAGCTTTCTTT. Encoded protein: CASSLTGGRYTEAFF.